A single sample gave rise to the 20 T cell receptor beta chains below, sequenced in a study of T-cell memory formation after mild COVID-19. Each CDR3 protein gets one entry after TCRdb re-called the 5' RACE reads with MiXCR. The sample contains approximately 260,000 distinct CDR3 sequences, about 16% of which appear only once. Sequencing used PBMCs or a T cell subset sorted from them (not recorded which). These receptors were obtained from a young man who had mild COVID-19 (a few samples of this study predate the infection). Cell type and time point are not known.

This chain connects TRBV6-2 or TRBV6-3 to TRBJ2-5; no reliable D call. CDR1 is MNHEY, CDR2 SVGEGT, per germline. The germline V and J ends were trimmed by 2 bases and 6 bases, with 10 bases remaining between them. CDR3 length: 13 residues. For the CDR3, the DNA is TGTGCCAGCAGTTACAGTAACGGGCAGACCCAGTACTTC. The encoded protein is CASSYSNGQTQYF.

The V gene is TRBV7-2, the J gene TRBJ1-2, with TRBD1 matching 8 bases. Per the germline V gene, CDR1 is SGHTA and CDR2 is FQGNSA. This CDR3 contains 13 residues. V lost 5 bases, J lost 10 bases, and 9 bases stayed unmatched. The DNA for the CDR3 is TGTGCCAGCAGCGCCACAGGGGGATGGGACTACACCTTC. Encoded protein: CASSATGGWDYTF.

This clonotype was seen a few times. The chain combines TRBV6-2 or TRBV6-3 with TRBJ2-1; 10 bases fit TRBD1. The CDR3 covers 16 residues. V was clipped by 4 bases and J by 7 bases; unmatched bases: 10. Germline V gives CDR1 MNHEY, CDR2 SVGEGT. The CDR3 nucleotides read TGTGCCAGCAGTTTGACGACAGGGGGCGCGGGGAATGAGCAGTTCTTC. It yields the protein CASSLTTGGAGNEQFF.

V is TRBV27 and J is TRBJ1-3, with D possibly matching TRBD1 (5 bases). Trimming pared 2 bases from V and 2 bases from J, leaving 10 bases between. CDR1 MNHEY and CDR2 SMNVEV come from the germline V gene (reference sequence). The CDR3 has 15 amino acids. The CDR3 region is CASSLGQGTGNTIYF. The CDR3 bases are TGTGCCAGCAGTTTAGGGCAGGGCACTGGAAACACCATATATTTT.

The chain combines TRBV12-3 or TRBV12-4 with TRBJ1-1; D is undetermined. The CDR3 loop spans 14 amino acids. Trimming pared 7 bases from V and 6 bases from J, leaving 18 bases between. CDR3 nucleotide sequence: TGTGCCAGCACCCTAGGGTCGGCGGCCGCTGAAGCTTTCTTT. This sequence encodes CASTLGSAAAEAFF.

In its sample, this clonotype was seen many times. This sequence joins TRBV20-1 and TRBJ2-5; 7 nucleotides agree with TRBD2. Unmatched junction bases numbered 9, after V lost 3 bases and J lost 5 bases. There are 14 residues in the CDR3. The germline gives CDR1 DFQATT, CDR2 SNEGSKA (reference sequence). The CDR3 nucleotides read TGCAGTGCTAGGTCCGGACTAGATCGGGAGACCCAGTACTTC. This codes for CSARSGLDRETQYF.

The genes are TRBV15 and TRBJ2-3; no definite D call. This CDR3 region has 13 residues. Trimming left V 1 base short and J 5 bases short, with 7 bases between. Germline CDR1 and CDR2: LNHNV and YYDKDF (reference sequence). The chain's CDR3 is CATSRVFGDTQYF. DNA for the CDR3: TGTGCCACCAGCAGAGTTTTCGGAGATACGCAGTATTTT.

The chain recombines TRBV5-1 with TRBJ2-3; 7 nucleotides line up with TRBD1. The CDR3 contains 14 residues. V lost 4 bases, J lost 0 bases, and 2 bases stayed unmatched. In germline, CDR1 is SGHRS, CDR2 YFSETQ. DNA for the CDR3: TGCGCCAGCAGCGAACAGGGGAGCACAGATACGCAGTATTTT. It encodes CASSEQGSTDTQYF.

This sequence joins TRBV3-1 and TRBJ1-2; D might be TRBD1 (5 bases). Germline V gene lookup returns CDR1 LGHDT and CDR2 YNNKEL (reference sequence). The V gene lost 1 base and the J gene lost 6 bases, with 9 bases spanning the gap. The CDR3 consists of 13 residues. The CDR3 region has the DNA TGTGCCAGCAGCCAAGGACAGAGCCATGGCTACACCTTC. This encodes CASSQGQSHGYTF.

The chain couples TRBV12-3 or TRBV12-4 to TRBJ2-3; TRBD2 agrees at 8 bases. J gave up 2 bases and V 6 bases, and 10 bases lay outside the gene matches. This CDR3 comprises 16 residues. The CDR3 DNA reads TGTGCCAGCAGGACCCTCTACGGGGGGGACACAGATACGCAGTATTTT. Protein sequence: CASRTLYGGDTDTQYF.

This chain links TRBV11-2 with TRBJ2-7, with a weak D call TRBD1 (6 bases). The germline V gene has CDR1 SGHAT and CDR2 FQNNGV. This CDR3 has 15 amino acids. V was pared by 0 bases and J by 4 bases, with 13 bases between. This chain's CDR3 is CASSLELTGWYEQYF. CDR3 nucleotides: TGTGCCAGCAGCTTAGAGCTGACAGGTTGGTACGAGCAGTACTTC.

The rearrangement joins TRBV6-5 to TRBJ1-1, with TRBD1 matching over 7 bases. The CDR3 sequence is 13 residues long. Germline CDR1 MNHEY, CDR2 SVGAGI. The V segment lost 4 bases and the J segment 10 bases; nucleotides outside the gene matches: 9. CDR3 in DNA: TGTGCCAGCAGTTCTAGACAGGGACCGGGAGCTTTCTTT. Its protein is CASSSRQGPGAFF.

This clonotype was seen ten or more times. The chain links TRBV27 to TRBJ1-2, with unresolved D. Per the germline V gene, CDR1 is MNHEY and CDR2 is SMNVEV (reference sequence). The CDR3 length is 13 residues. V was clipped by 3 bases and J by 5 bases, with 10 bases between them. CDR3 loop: CASSLTGLYGYTF. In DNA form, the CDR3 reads TGTGCCAGCAGTTTGACCGGACTGTATGGCTACACCTTC.

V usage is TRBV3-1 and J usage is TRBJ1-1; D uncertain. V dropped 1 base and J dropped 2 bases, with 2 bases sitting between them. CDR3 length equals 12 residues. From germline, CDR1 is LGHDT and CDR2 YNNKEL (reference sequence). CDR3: CASSQANTEAFF. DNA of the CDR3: TGTGCCAGCAGCCAAGCAAACACTGAAGCTTTCTTT.

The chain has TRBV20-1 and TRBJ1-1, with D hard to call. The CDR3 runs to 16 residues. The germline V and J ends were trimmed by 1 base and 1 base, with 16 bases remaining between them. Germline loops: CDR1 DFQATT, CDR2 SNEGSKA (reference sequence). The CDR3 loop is CSARVAGRGGNTEAFF. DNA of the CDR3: TGCAGTGCTAGAGTTGCGGGAAGAGGAGGGAACACTGAAGCTTTCTTT.

Here the CDR3 reads CASSESSGSPSYEQYV. CDR3 DNA sequence: TGCGCCAGCAGTGAGTCAAGCGGGTCCCCTTCCTACGAGCAGTACGTC. The chain has TRBV10-2 and TRBJ2-7, with a tentative D call TRBD2 (6 bases). Germline CDR1 is WSHSY and CDR2 is SAAADI. V lost 0 bases, J lost 1 base, and 13 bases lay in between. CDR3 length: 16 residues.

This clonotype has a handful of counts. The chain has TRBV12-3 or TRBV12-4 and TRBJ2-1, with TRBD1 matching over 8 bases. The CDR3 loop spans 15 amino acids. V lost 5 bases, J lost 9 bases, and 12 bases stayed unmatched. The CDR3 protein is CASSPTGTGTGEQFF. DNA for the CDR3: TGTGCCAGCAGTCCTACCGGGACAGGAACGGGTGAGCAGTTCTTC.

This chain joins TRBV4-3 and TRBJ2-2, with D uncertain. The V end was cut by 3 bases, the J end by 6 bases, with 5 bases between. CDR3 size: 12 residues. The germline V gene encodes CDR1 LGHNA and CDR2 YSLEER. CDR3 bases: TGCGCCAGCAGCCATCCCGCCGGGGAGCTGTTTTTT. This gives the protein CASSHPAGELFF.

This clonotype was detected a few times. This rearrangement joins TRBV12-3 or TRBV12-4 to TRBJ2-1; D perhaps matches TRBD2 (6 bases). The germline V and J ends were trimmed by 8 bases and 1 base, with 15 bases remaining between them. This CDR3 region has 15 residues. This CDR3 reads CASVGGLTSYNEQFF. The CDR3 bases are TGTGCCAGCGTCGGAGGACTAACATCCTACAATGAGCAGTTCTTC.

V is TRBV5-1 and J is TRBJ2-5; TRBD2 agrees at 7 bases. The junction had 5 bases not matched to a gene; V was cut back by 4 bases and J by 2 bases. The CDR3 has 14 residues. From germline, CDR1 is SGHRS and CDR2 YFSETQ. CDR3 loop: CASSPASGQETQYF. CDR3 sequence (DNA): TGCGCCAGCAGCCCGGCTAGCGGACAAGAGACCCAGTACTTC.